The 29 T cell receptor beta chains listed next were all sequenced from one sample in a study of beta chain features in type 1 diabetes. The authors reverse transcribed all of the isolated RNA, so sequencing captured expressed TCRB transcripts. Clones were sequenced by immunoSEQ multiplex PCR, and TCRdb holds only the in-frame ones, with some missing. The table lists around 300,000 clones, approximately 10% of them singletons, with 0.015% in the top ten. Sequencing used naive CD4+ T cells from blood. The receptors originated from a woman in her 30s in good health.

The chain has TRBV29-1 and TRBJ2-5; the match to TRBD1 covers 8 bases. The V gene's germline CDR1 is SQVTM and CDR2 ANQGSEA. J was trimmed by 5 bases and V by 6 bases; bases with no gene match: 11. There are 14 residues in the CDR3. CDR3 DNA: TGCAGCGTCGAACAGGACAGGGCTAAGGAGACCCAGTACTTC. This codes for CSVEQDRAKETQYF. The full variable domain, completed using reference TRBV29-1 and TRBJ2-5, is SAVISQKPSRDICQRGTSLTIQCQVDSQVTMMFWYRQQPGQSLTLIATANQGSEATYESGFVIDKFPISRPNLTFSTLTVSNMSPEDSSIYLCSVEQDRAKETQYFGPGTRLLVL.

This clone was observed a few times. The chain is built from TRBV7-9 and TRBJ2-5, with D tentatively TRBD1 (7 bases). V lost 3 bases to trimming and J lost 5 bases, with 13 bases between them. Germline CDR1 reads SEHNR; CDR2 reads FQNEAQ (reference sequence). This CDR3 region has 14 residues. The chain's CDR3 is CASSFATGRETQYF. In nucleotides, the CDR3 is TGTGCCAGCAGCTTCGCGACAGGGAGGGAGACCCAGTACTTC.

This clone was counted only a few times. This CDR3 is CAISESAGTGDYEQYF. DNA for the CDR3: TGTGCCATCAGTGAGTCAGCCGGGACAGGGGACTACGAGCAGTACTTC. The genes are TRBV10-3 and TRBJ2-7; 10 nucleotides align to TRBD1. In germline, CDR1 is ENHRY, CDR2 SYGVKD. Germline trimming cut 0 bases from V and 3 bases from J; bases unmatched to any gene: 5. This CDR3 spans 16 amino acids.

This clone occurred a few times. The rearrangement joins TRBV2 to TRBJ1-4, with 9 positions matching TRBD1. V trimming: 6 bases; J trimming: 1 base; junction bases outside the gene matches: 6. There are 16 residues in the CDR3. Germline V CDR1 and CDR2: SNHLY, FYNNEI. Here the CDR3 reads CASSPDRGLTNEKLFF. In DNA form, the CDR3 reads TGTGCCAGCAGCCCGGACAGGGGATTAACTAATGAAAAACTGTTTTTT.

J is TRBJ2-7 and V is TRBV14; maybe TRBD1 (6 bases). There are 14 residues in the CDR3. Germline CDR1 reads SGHDN; CDR2 reads FVKESK. The V end lost 2 bases, the J end lost 6 bases, and 14 bases lay between the germline ends. CDR3 nucleotide sequence: TGTGCCAGCAGCCAACAAACAGGGAACGTCGAGCAGTACTTC. It specifies CASSQQTGNVEQYF.

This clone was recorded a few times. The gene calls are TRBV6-6 and TRBJ1-1; D not certain. V lost 6 bases and J lost 1, with 12 bases in between. This CDR3 is built from 14 residues. The V gene's germline CDR1 is MNHNY and CDR2 SVGAGI (reference sequence). CDR3 amino acids: CASRVGIRNTEAFF. In DNA form, the CDR3 reads TGTGCCAGCAGGGTGGGCATCCGGAACACTGAAGCTTTCTTT.

The rearrangement joins TRBV28 to TRBJ2-7; 8 nucleotides align to TRBD2. J lost 3 bases, V lost 10 bases, and 5 bases had no gene match. The CDR3 runs 12 residues. CDR1 is MDHEN, CDR2 SYDVKM, per germline. The DNA for the CDR3 is TGTGCCACCAAAACTAGCGGCTACGAGCAGTACTTC. It is translated as CATKTSGYEQYF.

This clone has more than one count but fewer than ten. The chain carries TRBV6-5 and TRBJ1-2, with 8 bases identical to TRBD1. CDR3 length: 16 residues. In germline, CDR1 is MNHEY, CDR2 SVGAGI. The J segment lost 8 bases and the V segment lost 0 bases, leaving 11 bases of the junction unmatched. In DNA form, the CDR3 reads TGTGCCAGCAGTTACTCGGCGCCTCAGGGGGCGGAGGGCTACACCTTC. It is translated as CASSYSAPQGAEGYTF.

The genes are TRBV19 and TRBJ1-5; D remains ambiguous. The CDR3 consists of 13 residues. Germline V gene data show CDR1 as LNHDA and CDR2 as SQIVND (reference sequence). Trimming removed 4 bases at V and 4 bases at J, with 8 bases between. In nucleotides, the CDR3 is TGTGCCAGTAGTACCACCAGGAATCAGCCCCAGCATTTT. It specifies CASSTTRNQPQHF. Using reference TRBV19 and TRBJ1-5 for the parts outside the CDR3, the full variable domain is DGGITQSPKYLFRKEGQNVTLSCEQNLNHDAMYWYRQDPGQGLRLIYYSQIVNDFQKGDIAEGYSVSREKKESFPLTVTSAQKNPTAFYLCASSTTRNQPQHFGDGTRLSIL.

The rearrangement uses TRBV15 and TRBJ2-1, with 9 bases lining up with TRBD1. Per germline, CDR1 LNHNV and CDR2 YYDKDF (reference sequence). This CDR3 is built from 14 residues. V shed 6 bases and J 7 bases; nucleotides not matched to a gene: 7. This CDR3 is CATRGDRDYNEQFF. The CDR3 DNA follows: TGTGCCACCAGGGGGGACAGGGATTATAATGAGCAGTTCTTC.

The chain couples TRBV6-6 to TRBJ1-2; 8 nucleotides agree with TRBD1. CDR3 size: 13 residues. The germline CDR1 and CDR2 sequences are MNHNY and SVGAGI (reference sequence). V shed 6 bases, J shed 4 bases, and the junction held 4 bases outside the gene matches. The chain's CDR3 is CASSSDRAYGYTF. The CDR3 DNA reads as TGTGCCAGCAGCTCGGACAGGGCCTATGGCTACACCTTC.

The CDR3 DNA reads as TGTGCCAGCAGCTGGCAGGAGGGAGCGGAAGATACGCAGTATTTT. Its translation is CASSWQEGAEDTQYF. The rearrangement uses TRBV11-2 and TRBJ2-3; D might be TRBD2 (6 bases). Germline V gene data show CDR1 as SGHAT and CDR2 as FQNNGV. Trimming took 4 bases from V and 5 from J, leaving 16 bases between them. The CDR3 totals 15 residues. Complete variable domain (other parts from reference TRBV11-2 and TRBJ2-3): EAGVAQSPRYKIIEKRQSVAFWCNPISGHATLYWYQQILGQGPKLLIQFQNNGVVDDSQLPKDRFSAERLKGVDSTLKIQPAKLEDSAVYLCASSWQEGAEDTQYFGPGTRLTVL.

The genes are TRBV11-2 and TRBJ2-1; D remains unclear. The ends were cut back, 1 base at V and 8 bases at J, with 3 bases in the middle. This CDR3 comprises 11 residues. Germline V gene sequence: CDR1 SGHAT, CDR2 FQNNGV. CDR3 sequence (DNA): TGTGCCAGCAGCTTAGTCTATGAGCAGTTCTTC. The encoded protein is CASSLVYEQFF.

This clone was seen a few times. V usage is TRBV5-1 and J usage is TRBJ2-7; 8 bases match TRBD1. Germline V gives CDR1 SGHRS, CDR2 YFSETQ. Trimming took 6 bases from V and 2 from J; bases not matched to a gene: 4. This CDR3 has 13 amino acids. CDR3 in amino acids: CASKVGQAYEQYF. CDR3 coding DNA: TGCGCCAGCAAAGTGGGACAGGCCTACGAGCAGTACTTC.

The V and J genes are TRBV7-3 and TRBJ2-3; 10 bases are shared with TRBD2. This CDR3 is built from 14 residues. Germline assignment: CDR1 SGHTA and CDR2 FQGTGA. After removal of 4 bases from V and 7 bases from J, the junction contained 5 bases not matched to a gene. Written as DNA, the CDR3 is TGTGCCAGCAGCTCGGGACTAGCGTGGAATACGCAGTATTTT. This codes for CASSSGLAWNTQYF.

This clone appeared a few times. The chain joins TRBV2 to TRBJ2-1, with a tentative D call TRBD2 (5 bases). Germline CDR1 and CDR2: SNHLY and FYNNEI. The CDR3 runs 13 residues. V lost 3 bases to trimming and J lost 9 bases, with 12 bases between them. CDR3: CASSDETIGEQFF. CDR3 DNA: TGTGCCAGCAGTGACGAGACTATAGGTGAGCAGTTCTTC. Based on the CDR3 plus reference TRBV2 and TRBJ2-1, the full variable domain is EPEVTQTPSHQVTQMGQEVILRCVPISNHLYFYWYRQILGQKVEFLVSFYNNEISEKSEIFDDQFSVERPDGSNFTLKIRSTKLEDSAMYFCASSDETIGEQFFGPGTRLTVL.

This clone showed up just a few times. The chain's CDR3 is CASSGLVSGTGELFF. The CDR3 DNA sequence: TGTGCCAGCAGCGGCCTAGTGTCCGGGACCGGGGAGCTGTTTTTT. V is TRBV9 and J is TRBJ2-2; D gene ambiguous. Between the trimmed V and J ends, which lost 3 bases and 5 bases, there was a span of 14 bases. The CDR3 is made up of 15 amino acids. Germline assignment: CDR1 SGDLS and CDR2 YYNGEE.

In this sample, this clone turned up a few times. This sequence joins TRBV4-3 and TRBJ2-7; D might be TRBD2 (5 bases). The CDR3 extends over 15 amino acids. CDR1 and CDR2 (germline): LGHNA, YSLEER. V lost 4 bases and J 0 bases, leaving 13 bases between the germline ends. The CDR3 reads CASSLGLASSYEQYF. DNA for the CDR3: TGCGCCAGCAGCCTAGGACTTGCCAGCTCCTACGAGCAGTACTTC.

This chain uses TRBV6-4 with TRBJ1-1; D uncertain. CDR3 length equals 15 residues. Trimming shortened V by 0 bases and J by 0 bases, and 8 bases separated the two germline ends. Germline-derived CDR1 and CDR2 are MRHNA and SNTAGT. The CDR3: CASSDSRAVNTEAFF. The DNA for the CDR3 is TGTGCCAGCAGTGACTCGAGGGCGGTGAACACTGAAGCTTTCTTT.

The gene calls are TRBV5-1 and TRBJ1-4; possibly TRBD1 for D (6 bases). The CDR3 totals 14 residues. CDR1 and CDR2 from the germline V gene are SGHRS and YFSETQ. V was cut by 0 bases and J by 8 bases, with 11 bases left in between. The CDR3 bases are TGCGCCAGCAGCTTGGAGGGGGGGAACGAAAAACTGTTTTTT. Protein sequence: CASSLEGGNEKLFF. The whole variable domain, remainder taken from reference TRBV5-1 and TRBJ1-4, is KAGVTQTPRYLIKTRGQQVTLSCSPISGHRSVSWYQQTPGQGLQFLFEYFSETQRNKGNFPGRFSGRQFSNSRSEMNVSTLELGDSALYLCASSLEGGNEKLFFGSGTQLSVL.

The rearrangement links TRBV28 to TRBJ2-7; D remains unclear. Germline assignment: CDR1 MDHEN and CDR2 SYDVKM. V was clipped by 3 bases and J by 0 bases, with 12 bases between them. The CDR3 contains 15 residues. In DNA, the CDR3 is TGTGCCAGCAGTTTGGCAGAGGAGAGCTCCTACGAGCAGTACTTC. It is translated as CASSLAEESSYEQYF.

The V call is TRBV28, the J call TRBJ2-5, with a weak D call TRBD1 (6 bases). The CDR3 sequence is 14 residues long. Trimming left V 4 bases short and J 3 bases short, with 12 bases between. Germline CDR1 reads MDHEN; CDR2 reads SYDVKM. The CDR3: CASSSGSGEETQYF. Written as DNA, the CDR3 is TGTGCCAGCAGTTCTGGGTCAGGGGAAGAGACCCAGTACTTC.

In DNA, the CDR3 is TGTGCCAGCCTAGGCAGGGTTCAAGAGACCCAGTACTTC. It codes for CASLGRVQETQYF. The chain links TRBV18 to TRBJ2-5; the D gene is possibly TRBD1 (5 bases). CDR1 is KGHSH, CDR2 LQKENI, per germline. V dropped 8 bases and J dropped 2 bases, with 12 bases sitting between them. The CDR3 totals 13 residues.

The V gene is TRBV5-1, the J gene TRBJ2-1, with 7 bases that match TRBD2. Germline loops: CDR1 SGHRS, CDR2 YFSETQ. The CDR3 sequence is 16 residues long. Losses at the gene ends were 3 bases for V and 6 bases for J; bases not matched to a gene: 12. The CDR3 DNA sequence: TGCGCCAGCAGCTACTCCCAGGGAGGGTCCGGCAATGAGCAGTTCTTC. This encodes CASSYSQGGSGNEQFF.

The J gene is TRBJ2-7, the V gene TRBV7-2; 12 bases map to TRBD2. V gave up 5 bases and J gave up 5 bases; unmatched junction bases: 4. The CDR3 is 14 amino acids. CDR1 and CDR2 (germline): SGHTA, FQGNSA. The CDR3 sequence is CASSRRLAGDEQYF. Here the CDR3 DNA reads TGTGCCAGCAGCCGAAGACTAGCGGGAGACGAGCAGTACTTC.

This clone was seen only a few times. The chain employs TRBV6-6 and TRBJ2-1; D is perhaps TRBD2 (5 bases). CDR1 is MNHNY and CDR2 is SVGAGI in the germline V gene (reference sequence). The V end lost 5 bases, the J end lost 5 bases, and 10 bases lay between the germline ends. CDR3 size: 13 residues. In DNA form, the CDR3 reads TGTGCCAGCAGTACGCGGGCGCACAATGAGCAGTTCTTC. It specifies CASSTRAHNEQFF.

The V gene is TRBV25-1, the J gene TRBJ2-7; 7 bases fit TRBD2. Losses at the gene ends were 6 bases for V and 3 bases for J; bases not matched to a gene: 11. Germline CDR1 is MGHDK and CDR2 is SYGVNS. The CDR3 spans 15 residues. The CDR3, as DNA: TGTGCCAGCAGCGACCTGGGACTAAAGGGCTACGAGCAGTACTTC. It yields the protein CASSDLGLKGYEQYF.

The chain employs TRBV5-1 and TRBJ2-3, with D tentatively TRBD1 (6 bases). Deletions cut 4 bases from V and 3 bases from J, with 12 bases between. The germline gives CDR1 SGHRS, CDR2 YFSETQ. The CDR3 loop spans 14 amino acids. The CDR3 spells CASSLGQWTDTQYF. For the CDR3, the DNA is TGCGCCAGCAGCCTTGGACAGTGGACAGATACGCAGTATTTT.

V gene TRBV19 combines with J gene TRBJ2-5; D ambiguous. This CDR3 spans 13 amino acids. The germline V and J ends were trimmed by 0 bases and 7 bases, with 9 bases remaining between them. CDR1 is LNHDA and CDR2 is SQIVND in the germline V gene (reference sequence). CDR3 bases: TGTGCCAGTAGTATAGAGCTGCGTGGGACCCAGTACTTC. As protein: CASSIELRGTQYF.